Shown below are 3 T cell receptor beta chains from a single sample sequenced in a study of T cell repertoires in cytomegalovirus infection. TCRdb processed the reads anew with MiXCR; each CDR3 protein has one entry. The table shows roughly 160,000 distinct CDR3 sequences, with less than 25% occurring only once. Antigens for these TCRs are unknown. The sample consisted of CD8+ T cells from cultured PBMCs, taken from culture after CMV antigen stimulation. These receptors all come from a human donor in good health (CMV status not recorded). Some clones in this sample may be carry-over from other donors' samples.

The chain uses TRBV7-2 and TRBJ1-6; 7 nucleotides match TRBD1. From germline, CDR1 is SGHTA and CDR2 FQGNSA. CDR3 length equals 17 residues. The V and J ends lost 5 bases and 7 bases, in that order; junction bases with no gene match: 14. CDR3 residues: CASSPWGTGTANSPLHF. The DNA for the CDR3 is TGTGCCAGCAGCCCTTGGGGAACCGGGACAGCAAATTCACCCCTCCACTTT.

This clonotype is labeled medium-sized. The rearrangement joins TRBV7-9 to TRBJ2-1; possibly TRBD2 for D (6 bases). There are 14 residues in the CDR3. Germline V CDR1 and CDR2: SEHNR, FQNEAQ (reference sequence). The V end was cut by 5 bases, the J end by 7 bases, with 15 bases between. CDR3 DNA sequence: TGTGCCAGCAGCCCTCCGGGGGTGGGAAATGAGCAGTTCTTC. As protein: CASSPPGVGNEQFF.

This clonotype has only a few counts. Here the CDR3 reads CASSEDRMRGYTF. In nucleotides, the CDR3 is TGTGCCAGCAGTGAGGACAGGATGAGGGGCTACACCTTC. This chain links TRBV6-2 or TRBV6-3 with TRBJ1-2; 7 positions agree with TRBD1. Trimming cost V 5 bases and J 8 bases; bases outside gene matches: 8. The CDR3 contains 13 residues. Germline V lookup: CDR1 MNHEY, CDR2 SVGEGT.